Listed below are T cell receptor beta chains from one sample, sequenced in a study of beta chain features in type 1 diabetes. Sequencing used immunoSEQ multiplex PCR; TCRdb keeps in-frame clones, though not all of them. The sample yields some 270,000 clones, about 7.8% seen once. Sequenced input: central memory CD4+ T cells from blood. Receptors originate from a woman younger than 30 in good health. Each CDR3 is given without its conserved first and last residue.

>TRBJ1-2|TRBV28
ASSTGGRDGYT
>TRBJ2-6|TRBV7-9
ASSPARGGGSSGANVLT
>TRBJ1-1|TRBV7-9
ASGRGDTEAF
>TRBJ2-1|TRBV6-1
ASSDPSRTRDEQF
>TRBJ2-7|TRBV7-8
ASSPYGPNYEQY
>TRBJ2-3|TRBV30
ACRAAALTDTQY
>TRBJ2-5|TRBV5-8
ASIKGQGIALQETQY
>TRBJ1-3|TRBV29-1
SVSRTGSGNTIY
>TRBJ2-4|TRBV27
ASSLLGLAKNIQY
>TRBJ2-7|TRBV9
ASSVAVAGVGEQY
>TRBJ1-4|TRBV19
ASSYRGNEKLF
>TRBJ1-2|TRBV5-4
ASSLERPGQGNTYHGYT
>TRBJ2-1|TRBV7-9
ASSLGASGVPRQF
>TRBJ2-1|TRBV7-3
ASSLTTPKDYNEQF
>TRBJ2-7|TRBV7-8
ASSQERQVREQY
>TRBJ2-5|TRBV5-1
ASSLQGGETQY
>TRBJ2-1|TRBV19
ASSPSGGVNEQF
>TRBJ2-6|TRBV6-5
ASSLLASGANVLT
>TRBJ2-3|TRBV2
ASRATRADTQY
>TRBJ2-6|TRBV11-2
ASSLYRTGGFSGANVLT
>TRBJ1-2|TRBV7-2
ASSLGPGGYT
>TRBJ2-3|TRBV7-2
ASSSRLELDTQY
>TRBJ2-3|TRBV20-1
SALYTDTQY
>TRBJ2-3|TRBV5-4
ASSRARTATDTQY
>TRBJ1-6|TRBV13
ASSRRSNSPLH
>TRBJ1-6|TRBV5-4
ASSRSRDRNSPLH
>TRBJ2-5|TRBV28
ASSSTGIGDQETQY
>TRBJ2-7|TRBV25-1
ASSESGGPSSYEQY
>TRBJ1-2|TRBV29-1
SVEDTAYGYT
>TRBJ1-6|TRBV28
ASRPLAGQGGNSPLH
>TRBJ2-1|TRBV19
ASIGTRTNNEQF
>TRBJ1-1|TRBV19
ASSIEGNTEAF
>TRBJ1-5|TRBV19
ASAIEQGRKPQH
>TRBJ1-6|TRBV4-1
ASSQDWGREFNSPLH
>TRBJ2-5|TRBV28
ASSTVRGGKETQY
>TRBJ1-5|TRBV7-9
ASSPTGVGQPQH
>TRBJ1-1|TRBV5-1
ASSLVTGNTEAF
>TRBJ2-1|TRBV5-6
ASSLSATYNEQF
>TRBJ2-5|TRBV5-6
ASSLLAGGRETQY
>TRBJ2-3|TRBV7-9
ASSRRGADTQY
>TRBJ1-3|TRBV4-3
ASSQEVSSGNTIY